This passage covers 4 T cell receptor beta chains from one sample sequenced in a study of blood T cell repertoires in COVID-19. Measured with immunoSEQ multiplex PCR; TCRdb has only the in-frame clones, and not every one. There are over 50,000 clones in the sample; roughly 86% occur only once, and 6% to 8.5% lies in the top ten. What was sequenced was peripheral blood. The receptor set was obtained from a man aged 60 to 69 with acute or convalescent COVID-19.

DNA for the CDR3: TGTGCCAGCAGTCATTTTATGGGGACCTTTTCCAAGGACAGGCTTAATCAGCCCCAGCATTTT. Protein sequence: CASSHFMGTFSKDRLNQPQHF. The chain is built from TRBV27 and TRBJ1-5; TRBD1 aligns across 7 bases. Trimming cost V 5 bases and J 4 bases; bases outside gene matches: 26. Germline-derived CDR1 and CDR2 are MNHEY and SMNVEV (reference sequence). The CDR3 length is 21 residues.

The V gene is TRBV27, the J gene TRBJ1-1, with 7 bases aligning to TRBD1. V lost 6 bases, J lost 4 bases, and 5 bases stayed unmatched. Germline values: CDR1 MNHEY, CDR2 SMNVEV (reference sequence). This CDR3 comprises 13 residues. The DNA for the CDR3 is TGTGCCAGCAGGTGGACAGGAAGCACTGAAGCTTTCTTT. Translating gives CASRWTGSTEAFF.

This clone was seen only once. The CDR3 protein is CASSQRLAGVSGTQYF. The CDR3 nucleotides are TGTGCCAGCAGCCAACGACTAGCGGGGGTCTCGGGGACCCAGTACTTC. This chain connects TRBV3-1 (or the pseudogene TRBV3-2) to TRBJ2-5, with 12 bases that match TRBD2. The junction had 8 bases not matched to a gene; V was cut back by 2 bases and J by 7 bases. This CDR3 contains 16 residues. Germline loops: CDR1 LGHDT, CDR2 YNNKEL (reference sequence).

A few counts support this clone. The chain carries TRBV5-6 and TRBJ1-1; D may be TRBD1 (5 bases). Germline lookup yields CDR1 SGHDT and CDR2 YYEEEE. There are 14 residues in the CDR3. Trimming cost V 4 bases and J 4 bases, with 14 bases left between them. DNA for the CDR3: TGTGCCAGCAGCCGAAGGGGAGGGCCCACTGAAGCTTTCTTT. Amino acid sequence: CASSRRGGPTEAFF. Together with reference TRBV5-6 and TRBJ1-1, the CDR3 gives the full variable domain: DAGVTQSPTHLIKTRGQQVTLRCSPKSGHDTVSWYQQALGQGPQFIFQYYEEEERQRGNFPDRFSGHQFPNYSSELNVNALLLGDSALYLCASSRRGGPTEAFFGQGTRLTVV.